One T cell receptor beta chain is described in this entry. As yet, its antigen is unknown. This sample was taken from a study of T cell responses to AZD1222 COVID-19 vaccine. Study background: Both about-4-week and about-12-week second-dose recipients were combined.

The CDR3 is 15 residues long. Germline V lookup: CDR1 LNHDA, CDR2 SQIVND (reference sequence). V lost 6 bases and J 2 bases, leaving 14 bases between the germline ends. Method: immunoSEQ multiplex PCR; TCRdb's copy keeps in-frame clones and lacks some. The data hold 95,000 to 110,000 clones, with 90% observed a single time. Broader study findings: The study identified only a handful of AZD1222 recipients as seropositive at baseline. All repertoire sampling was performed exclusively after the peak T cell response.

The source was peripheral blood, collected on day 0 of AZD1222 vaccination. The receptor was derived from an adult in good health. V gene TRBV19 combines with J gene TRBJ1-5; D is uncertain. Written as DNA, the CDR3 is TGTGCCAGTAGCAACCGACAAATGGGCAATCAGCCCCAGCATTTT. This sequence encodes CASSNRQMGNQPQHF.